The source of this T cell receptor beta chain is a study of T-cell reconstitution after alpha-beta-depleted transplantation in children. The library targeted TCRbeta and was prepared with unique molecular identifiers. Via MiXCR, TCRdb re-called the PCR reads, giving one row per CDR3 protein. The sample contains 200,000 to 250,000 distinct CDR3 sequences, around 8.4% of which appear only once. This clonotype was counted at least ten times. The germline V gene encodes CDR1 DFQATT and CDR2 SNEGSKA (reference sequence). The CDR3 covers 12 residues. Deletions cut 5 bases from V and 2 bases from J, with 10 bases between.

Sequencing was performed on PBMCs, mostly from graft donor cells, taken 360 days after TCRalphabeta/CD19-depleted stem cell transplant. V gene TRBV20-1 combines with J gene TRBJ2-7; a weak D match, TRBD1 (6 bases). This receptor was taken from a male patient aged 2-9 years who had a stem cell transplant for acute myeloid leukemia, so the T cells may come from the graft donor. The CDR3 DNA reads TGCAGTGCTGCAGGACAGCCCTACGAGCAGTACTTC. It yields the protein CSAAGQPYEQYF.